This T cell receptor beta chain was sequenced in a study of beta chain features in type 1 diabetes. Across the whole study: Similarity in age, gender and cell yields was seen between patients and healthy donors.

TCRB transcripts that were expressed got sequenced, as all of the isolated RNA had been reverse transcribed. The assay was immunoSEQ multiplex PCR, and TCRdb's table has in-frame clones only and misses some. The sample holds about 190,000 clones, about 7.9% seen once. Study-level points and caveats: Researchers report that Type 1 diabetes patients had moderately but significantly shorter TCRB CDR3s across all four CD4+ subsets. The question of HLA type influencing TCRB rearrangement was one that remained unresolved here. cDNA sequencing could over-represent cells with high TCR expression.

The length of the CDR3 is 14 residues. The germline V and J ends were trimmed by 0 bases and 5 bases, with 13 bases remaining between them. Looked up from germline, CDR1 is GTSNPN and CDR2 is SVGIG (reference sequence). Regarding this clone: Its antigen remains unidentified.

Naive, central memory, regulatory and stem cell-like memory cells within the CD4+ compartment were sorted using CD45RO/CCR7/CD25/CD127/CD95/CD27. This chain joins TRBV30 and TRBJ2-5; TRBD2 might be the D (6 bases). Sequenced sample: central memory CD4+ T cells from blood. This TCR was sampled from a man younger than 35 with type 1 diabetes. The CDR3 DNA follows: TGTGCCTGGAGTGTAGGTGGAGGGTACGAGACCCAGTACTTC. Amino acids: CAWSVGGGYETQYF.